This TCR beta chain was retrieved from a study of identical twins. Findings and caveats of the study: In monozygotic twins, models underestimated the sharing of out-of-frame TCR alpha. High-abundance cord blood beta clonotypes had fewer insertions; memory repertoires showed none. Out-of-frame alpha sequences shared by twins were enriched for low generation probability. It was possible that invariant MAIT and iNKT cells partly confounded the zero-insertion analyses.

CDR1 LGHNA and CDR2 YNFKEQ come from the germline V gene. This CDR3 contains 15 residues. Deletions cut 0 bases from V and 2 bases from J, with 10 bases between. With respect to this clonotype: Its antigen is undetermined.

TCRdb re-derived calls from the 5' RACE reads in MiXCR, one entry per CDR3 protein. The table shows roughly 250,000 distinct CDR3 sequences, with around 15% occurring only once. This sequence was found in a woman aged 18-30 years in good health. This chain uses TRBV4-2 with TRBJ1-2; D not certain. Sequenced material: memory (CD45RO+) T cells sorted from blood. The CDR3 nucleotides read TGTGCCAGCAGCCAAGATTGGAGGGCGAACTATGGCTACACCTTC. The encoded protein is CASSQDWRANYGYTF.